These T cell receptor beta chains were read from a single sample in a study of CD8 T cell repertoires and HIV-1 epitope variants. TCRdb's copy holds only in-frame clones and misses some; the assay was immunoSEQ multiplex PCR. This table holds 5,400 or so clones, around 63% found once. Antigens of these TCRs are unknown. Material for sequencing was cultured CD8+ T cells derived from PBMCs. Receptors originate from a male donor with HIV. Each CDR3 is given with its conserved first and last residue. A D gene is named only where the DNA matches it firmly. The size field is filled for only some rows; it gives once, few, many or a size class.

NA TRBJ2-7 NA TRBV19 CASSIDFEGDLTYEQYF TGTGCCAGTAGTATAGATTTTGAAGGCGATTTAACCTACGAGCAGTACTTC
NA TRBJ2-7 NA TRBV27 CASGREYEQYF TGTGCCAGCGGGCGAGAATACGAGCAGTACTTC
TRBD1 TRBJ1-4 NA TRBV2 CASSFRAGQGEKLFF TGTGCCAGCAGTTTCCGCGCGGGACAGGGTGAAAAACTGTTTTTT
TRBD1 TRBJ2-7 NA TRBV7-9 CASTTWDRYEQYF TGTGCCAGCACCACTTGGGACAGATACGAGCAGTACTTC
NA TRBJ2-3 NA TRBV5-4 CASSRRTAWGSADTQYF TGTGCCAGCAGCCGCAGGACTGCATGGGGCTCCGCAGATACGCAGTATTTT
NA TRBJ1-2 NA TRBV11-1 CASSPETPFYGYTF TGTGCCAGCAGCCCAGAAACACCTTTCTATGGCTACACCTTC
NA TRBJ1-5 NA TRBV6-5 CASSYTVTDQPQHF TGTGCCAGCAGTTACACCGTAACTGATCAGCCCCAGCATTTT
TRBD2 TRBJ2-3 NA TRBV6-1 CASSGLAEDAYTDTQYF TGTGCCAGCAGTGGACTAGCGGAGGACGCATACACAGATACGCAGTATTTT
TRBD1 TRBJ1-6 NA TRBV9 CASSVDKGTGSGGNSPLHF TGTGCCAGCAGCGTGGACAAAGGGACAGGCTCTGGGGGGAATTCACCCCTCCACTTT
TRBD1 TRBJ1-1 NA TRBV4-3 CASSAAYRGSSGMNTEAFF TGCGCCAGCAGCGCCGCCTACAGGGGGTCAAGTGGTATGAACACTGAAGCTTTCTTT
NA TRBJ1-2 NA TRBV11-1 CASSWGGTDGYTF TGTGCCAGCAGCTGGGGGGGCACGGATGGCTACACCTTC
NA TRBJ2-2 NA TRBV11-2 CASSLVRKTGELFF TGTGCCAGCAGCTTAGTTAGGAAAACCGGGGAGCTGTTTTTT
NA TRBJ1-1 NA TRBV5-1 CASSLGGGTEAFF TGCGCCAGCAGCTTGGGGGGTGGCACTGAAGCTTTCTTT
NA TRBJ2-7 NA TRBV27 CAPLEQYF TGTGCCCCCCTCGAGCAGTACTTC
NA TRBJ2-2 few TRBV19 CASSLWEVSTGELFF TGTGCCAGTAGTTTGTGGGAGGTTAGCACCGGGGAGCTGTTTTTT
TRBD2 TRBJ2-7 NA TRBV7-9 CASSSGTSGSLSSYEQYF TGTGCCAGCAGCTCCGGGACTAGCGGGAGTCTAAGCTCCTACGAGCAGTACTTC
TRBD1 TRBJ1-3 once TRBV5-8 CASSFPGQRNTIYF TGTGCCAGCAGCTTCCCGGGACAGAGAAACACCATATATTTT
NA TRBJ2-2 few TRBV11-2 CASSPGSGELFF TGTGCCAGCAGCCCCGGAAGCGGGGAGCTGTTTTTT
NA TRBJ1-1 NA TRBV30 CAWSVGVGIVEAFF TGTGCCTGGAGTGTCGGGGTTGGTATAGTTGAAGCTTTCTTT
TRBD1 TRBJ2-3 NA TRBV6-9 CASRDSDRGQGDTQYF TGTGCCAGCAGGGACTCGGACAGGGGGCAGGGAGATACGCAGTATTTT
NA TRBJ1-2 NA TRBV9 CASSVSGTEFYYGYTF TGTGCCAGCAGCGTATCGGGGACGGAATTCTACTATGGCTACACCTTC
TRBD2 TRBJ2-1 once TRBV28 CASSSGAGGTWNEQFF TGTGCCAGCAGTTCAGGAGCGGGAGGTACTTGGAATGAGCAGTTCTTC
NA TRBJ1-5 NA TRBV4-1 CASSPDGGSNQPQHF TGCGCCAGCAGCCCAGATGGGGGAAGCAATCAGCCCCAGCATTTT
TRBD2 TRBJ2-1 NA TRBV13 CASSSTSDYNEQFF TGTGCCAGCAGCTCCACTAGCGACTACAATGAGCAGTTCTTC
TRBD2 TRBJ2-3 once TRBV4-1 CASSQRLAGSTDTQYF TGCGCCAGCAGCCAACGACTAGCGGGGAGCACAGATACGCAGTATTTT
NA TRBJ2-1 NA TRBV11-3 CASSLGIGSYNEQFF TGTGCCAGCAGCTTAGGGATAGGGAGCTACAATGAGCAGTTCTTC
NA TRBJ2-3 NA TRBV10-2 CASSDGNSESFTDTQYF TGCGCCAGCAGTGACGGGAATAGCGAGAGCTTCACAGATACGCAGTATTTT
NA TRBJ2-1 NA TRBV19 CASSIRRGGVRSYNEQFF TGTGCCAGTAGTATTCGGCGGGGTGGGGTCCGATCCTACAATGAGCAGTTCTTC
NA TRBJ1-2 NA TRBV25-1 CASSLGFYGYTF TGTGCCAGCAGTTTAGGGTTTTATGGCTACACCTTC